The source of this TCR beta chain is a study of molecular identifiers for immune sequencing clone quantification. Regarding the study as a whole: Clones carrying above 20 RNA copies accounted for over 99% of effector molecules, under 1% in naive cells.

Germline assignment: CDR1 SGHTS and CDR2 YDEGEE. V was clipped by 4 bases and J by 3 bases, with 17 bases between them. The CDR3 runs to 15 residues. Libraries of bulk TCR were made by previously described methods (with listed TCR primers). One entry per CDR3 protein results from TCRdb running MiXCR on the PCR reads. The table has about 630,000 distinct CDR3 sequences, 25% seen once. With regard to this clonotype: What it recognizes is unknown.

A CD8+CD4-CCR7+CD45RA+ phenotype served as the sorting definition for naive CD8 T cells. The clonotype was recovered from a human donor in good health. Some libraries in this study had Jurkat cell RNA spiked in. The rearrangement links TRBV5-8 to TRBJ2-7; possible D gene TRBD2, 6 bases. The specimen sequenced was naive CD8+ T cells from blood, with Jurkat cell RNA spiked in. Subset noted: FACS-sorted CD8+CD4-CCR7+CD45RA+ naive T cells. CDR3 loop: CASSGGIPGGYEQYF. DNA of the CDR3: TGTGCCAGCAGCGGAGGGATCCCCGGAGGCTACGAGCAGTACTTC.